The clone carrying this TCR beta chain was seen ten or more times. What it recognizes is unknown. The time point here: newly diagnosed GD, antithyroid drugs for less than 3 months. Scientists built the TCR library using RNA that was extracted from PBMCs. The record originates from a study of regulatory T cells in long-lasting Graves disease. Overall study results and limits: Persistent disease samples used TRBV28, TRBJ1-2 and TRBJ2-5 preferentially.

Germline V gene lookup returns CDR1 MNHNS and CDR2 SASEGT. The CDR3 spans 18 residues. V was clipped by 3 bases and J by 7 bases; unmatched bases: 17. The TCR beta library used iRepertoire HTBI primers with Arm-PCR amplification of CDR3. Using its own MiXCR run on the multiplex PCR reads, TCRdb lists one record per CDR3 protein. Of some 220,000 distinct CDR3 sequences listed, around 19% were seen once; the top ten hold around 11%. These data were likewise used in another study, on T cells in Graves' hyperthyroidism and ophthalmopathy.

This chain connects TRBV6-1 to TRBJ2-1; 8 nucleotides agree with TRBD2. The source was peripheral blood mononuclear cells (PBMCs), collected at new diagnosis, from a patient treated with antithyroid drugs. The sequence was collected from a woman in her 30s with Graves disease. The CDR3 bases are TGTGCCAGCAGTGATCCCGGGGGGGCTTCACCGCCCCAGAATGAGCAGTTCTTC. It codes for CASSDPGGASPPQNEQFF.